This T cell receptor beta chain was observed in a study of T cell repertoires and HLA-DP antigens. Study-wide background: Sorted CD137+CD4+ samples averaged around 230 ng DNA; pre-culture CD4+ samples, approximately 1,200 ng. Notes on the study in general: Clones undetected before culture averaged approximately 34% against one allele and approximately 50% against the other. Antigen presentation used HeLa cells, with total CD4+ cells responding.

Trimming stripped 2 bases from V and 8 bases from J, with 9 bases between. CDR1 SEHNR and CDR2 FQNEAQ come from the germline V gene (reference sequence). The CDR3 loop spans 13 amino acids. The data were produced by immunoSEQ multiplex PCR, yet TCRdb's version contains in-frame clones alone and is incomplete. The sample gives around 110,000 clones, approximately 92% of which show up once; 0.25% to 0.3% is in the top ten. CD4+ T cells, purified by negative selection, averaged approximately 98% purity. About this clone: As yet, its antigen is unknown.

This chain links TRBV7-9 with TRBJ1-4; the D is unclear. The TCR originated in a woman aged 18 to 35 in good health and CMV-seronegative. Sequencing input: CD4+ T cells from PBMCs. The CDR3 loop is CASSLILGEKLFF. In nucleotides, the CDR3 is TGTGCCAGCAGCTTAATCCTTGGGGAAAAACTGTTTTTT.